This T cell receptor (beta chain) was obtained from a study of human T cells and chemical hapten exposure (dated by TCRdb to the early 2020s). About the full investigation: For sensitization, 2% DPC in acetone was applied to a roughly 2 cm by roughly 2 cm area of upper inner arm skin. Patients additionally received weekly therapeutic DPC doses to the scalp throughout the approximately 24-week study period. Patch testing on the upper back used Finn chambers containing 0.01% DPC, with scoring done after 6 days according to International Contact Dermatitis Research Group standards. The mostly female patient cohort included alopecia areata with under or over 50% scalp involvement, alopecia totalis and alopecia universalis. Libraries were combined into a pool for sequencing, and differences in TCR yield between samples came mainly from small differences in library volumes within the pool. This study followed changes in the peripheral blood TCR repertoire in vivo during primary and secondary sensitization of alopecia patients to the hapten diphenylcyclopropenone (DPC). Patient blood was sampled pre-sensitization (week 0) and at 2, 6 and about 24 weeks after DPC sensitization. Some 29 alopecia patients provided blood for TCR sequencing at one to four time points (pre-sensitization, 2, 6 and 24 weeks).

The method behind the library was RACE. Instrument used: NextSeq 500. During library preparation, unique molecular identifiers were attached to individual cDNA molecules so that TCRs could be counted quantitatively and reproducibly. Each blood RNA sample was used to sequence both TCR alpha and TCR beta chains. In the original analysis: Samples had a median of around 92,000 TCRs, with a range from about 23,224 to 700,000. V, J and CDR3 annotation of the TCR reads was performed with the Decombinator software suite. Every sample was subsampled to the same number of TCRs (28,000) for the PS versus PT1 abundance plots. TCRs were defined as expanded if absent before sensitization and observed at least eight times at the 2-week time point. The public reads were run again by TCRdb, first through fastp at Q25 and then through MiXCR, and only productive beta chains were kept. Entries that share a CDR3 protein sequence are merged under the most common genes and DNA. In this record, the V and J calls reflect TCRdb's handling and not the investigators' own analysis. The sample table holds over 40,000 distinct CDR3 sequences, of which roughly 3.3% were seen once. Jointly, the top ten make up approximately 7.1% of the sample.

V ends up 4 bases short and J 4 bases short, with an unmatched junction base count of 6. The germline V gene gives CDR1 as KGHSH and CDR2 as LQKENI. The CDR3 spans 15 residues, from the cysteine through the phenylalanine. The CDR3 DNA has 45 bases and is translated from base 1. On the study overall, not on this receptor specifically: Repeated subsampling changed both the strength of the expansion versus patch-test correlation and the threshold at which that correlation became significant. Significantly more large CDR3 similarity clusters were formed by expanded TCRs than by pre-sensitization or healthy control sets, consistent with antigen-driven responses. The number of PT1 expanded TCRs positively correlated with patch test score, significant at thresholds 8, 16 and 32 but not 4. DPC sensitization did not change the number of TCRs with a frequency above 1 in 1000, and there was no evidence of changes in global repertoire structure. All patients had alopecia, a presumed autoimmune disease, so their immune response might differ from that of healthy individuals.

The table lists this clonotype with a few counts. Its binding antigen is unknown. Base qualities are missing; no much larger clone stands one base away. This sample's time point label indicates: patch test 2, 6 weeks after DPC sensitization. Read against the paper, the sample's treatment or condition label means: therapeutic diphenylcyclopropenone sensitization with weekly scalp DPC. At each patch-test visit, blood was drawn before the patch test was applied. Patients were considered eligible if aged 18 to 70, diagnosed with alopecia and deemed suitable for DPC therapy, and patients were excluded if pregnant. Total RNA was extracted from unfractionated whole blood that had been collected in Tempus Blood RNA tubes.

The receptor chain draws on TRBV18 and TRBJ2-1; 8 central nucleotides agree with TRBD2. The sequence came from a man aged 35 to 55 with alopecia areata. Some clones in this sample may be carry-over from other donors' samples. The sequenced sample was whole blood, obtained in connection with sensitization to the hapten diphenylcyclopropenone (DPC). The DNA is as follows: TGTGCCAGCTCACAAACTAGCGGAGATTACAATGAGCAGTTCTTC. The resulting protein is CASSQTSGDYNEQFF. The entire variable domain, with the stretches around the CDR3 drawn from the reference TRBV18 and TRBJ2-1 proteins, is NAGVMQNPRHLVRRRGQEARLRCSPMKGHSHVYWYRQLPEEGLKFMVYLQKENIIDESGMPKERFSAEFPKEGPSILRIQQVVRGDSAAYFCASSQTSGDYNEQFFGPGTRLTVL.